One and the same sample provided the 29 T cell receptor beta chains below, sequenced in a study of cytomegalovirus exposure and HLA in healthy donors. The PCR employed 60 Vbeta primers together with 13 Jbeta primers. Repertoires were generated with immunoSEQ multiplex PCR, while TCRdb's copy carries only in-frame clones and drops some. The table includes some 170,000 clones, nearly 80% detected once. Sequenced input: PBMCs. The source is a man aged 35 to 55 in good health and CMV-seropositive.

In regard to this clone: At one boundary the junction diverges from the germline segment, which might be a read error. This chain links TRBV9 with TRBJ2-1, with D maybe TRBD1 (6 bases). Germline V gives CDR1 SGDLS, CDR2 YYNGEE. This CDR3 comprises 16 residues. The CDR3: CASSFRQASSYNQQFF. In nucleotides, the CDR3 is TGTGCCAGCAGCTTCCGACAGGCTTCCTCCTACAATCAGCAGTTCTTC.

CDR3 bases: TGTGCCAGCAGTTTAGGTCAGGGTGTTACCCCCCAGTACTTC. Amino acids: CASSLGQGVTPQYF. The chain couples TRBV28 to TRBJ2-5; tentatively, D is TRBD1 (5 bases). The CDR3 sequence is 14 residues long. V gave up 2 bases and J gave up 9 bases, with 16 bases separating them. Germline loops: CDR1 MDHEN, CDR2 SYDVKM. Using reference TRBV28 and TRBJ2-5 for the parts outside the CDR3, the full variable domain is DVKVTQSSRYLVKRTGEKVFLECVQDMDHENMFWYRQDPGLGLRLIYFSYDVKMKEKGDIPEGYSVSREKKERFSLILESASTNQTSMYLCASSLGQGVTPQYFGPGTRLLVL.

The chain uses TRBV5-1 and TRBJ2-1, with TRBD2 matching 7 bases. Germline V gene data show CDR1 as SGHRS and CDR2 as YFSETQ. V dropped 4 bases and J dropped 10; count of bases not matched to a gene: 11. The length of the CDR3 is 14 residues. CDR3: CASSGGDLSWEQFF. The CDR3 DNA follows: TGCGCCAGCAGCGGGGGGGACTTGTCTTGGGAGCAGTTCTTC.

The chain uses TRBV27 and TRBJ1-2; a possible D gene is TRBD1 (6 bases). The V end lost 5 bases, the J end lost 6 bases, and 19 bases lay between the germline ends. CDR3 length equals 15 residues. Germline V gene lookup returns CDR1 MNHEY and CDR2 SMNVEV (reference sequence). The CDR3, as DNA: TGTGCCAGCAGTCTCCTACAGGGAGTAGGAGATGGCTACACCTTC. Its translation: CASSLLQGVGDGYTF.

This chain uses TRBV2 with TRBJ2-1; TRBD2 matches at 10 bases. The CDR3 is 15 residues long. Germline V lookup: CDR1 SNHLY, CDR2 FYNNEI. The J segment lost 6 bases and the V segment lost 4 bases, leaving 6 bases of the junction unmatched. CDR3 in amino acids: CASSAASGSPNEQFF. In DNA, the CDR3 is TGTGCCAGCAGTGCCGCTAGCGGGAGCCCCAATGAGCAGTTCTTC.

The DNA for the CDR3 is TGCGCCAGCAGTGACGGAGGGGAGAATGAAAAACTGTTTTTT. As protein: CASSDGGENEKLFF. The chain is built from TRBV10-1 and TRBJ1-4; D may be TRBD1 (5 bases). This CDR3 is built from 14 residues. Looked up from germline, CDR1 is WNHNN and CDR2 is SYGVQD (reference sequence). Trimming removed 3 bases from V and 5 bases from J, with 10 bases in between.

As for this clone: The junction departs from the called germline gene at one end, perhaps through a read error. The sample contains more than one DNA sequence encoding this CDR3. The rearrangement uses TRBV7-2 and TRBJ1-2, with TRBD1 matching over 7 bases. Germline loops: CDR1 SGHTA, CDR2 FQGNSA. CDR3 length: 14 residues. The CDR3 coding sequence is TGCGCCAGCAGCTCTGTGACAGGGAACTATGGCTACACCTTC. It is translated as CASSSVTGNYGYTF. The full variable domain, rest sourced from reference TRBV7-2 and TRBJ1-2, is GAGVSQSPSNKVTEKGKDVELRCDPISGHTALYWYRQSLGQGLEFLIYFQGNSAPDKSGLPSDRFSAERTGGSVSTLTIQRTQQEDSAVYLCASSSVTGNYGYTFGSGTRLTVV.

The chain uses TRBV13 and TRBJ2-7; D is uncertain. Trimming took 0 bases from V and 2 from J, leaving 11 bases between them. This CDR3 spans 15 amino acids. CDR1 and CDR2 (germline): PRHDT, FYEKMQ (reference sequence). CDR3 region: CASSLGGGAAYEQYF. The CDR3 DNA is TGTGCCAGCAGCTTAGGCGGCGGAGCCGCCTACGAGCAGTACTTC.

The chain has TRBV6-1 and TRBJ2-1; D is possibly TRBD2 (5 bases). Germline V gene sequence: CDR1 MNHNS, CDR2 SASEGT. V gave up 2 bases and J gave up 0 bases, with 23 bases separating them. The CDR3 sequence is 20 residues long. The CDR3 reads CASSEILAALGARSYNEQFF. CDR3 DNA: TGTGCCAGCAGTGAAATTCTAGCCGCCCTGGGCGCGCGCTCCTACAATGAGCAGTTCTTC.

The J gene is TRBJ1-4, the V gene TRBV6-1, with D tentatively TRBD1 (5 bases). Germline V lookup: CDR1 MNHNS, CDR2 SASEGT. V shed 3 bases and J shed 12 bases, with 11 bases lying between them. This CDR3 region has 12 residues. This CDR3 reads CASSDSRAQLFF. The CDR3 DNA reads as TGTGCCAGCAGTGACTCCAGGGCTCAACTGTTTTTT.

This chain links TRBV2 with TRBJ2-1; D is possibly TRBD2 (6 bases). CDR3 length equals 13 residues. The V and J ends lost 5 bases and 6 bases respectively, with 11 bases between them. From germline, CDR1 is SNHLY and CDR2 FYNNEI. This CDR3 is CASSRIAVNEQFF. The CDR3, as DNA: TGTGCCAGCAGTAGGATAGCGGTCAATGAGCAGTTCTTC.

This chain joins TRBV6-6 and TRBJ1-2, with TRBD1 matching over 8 bases. Germline CDR1 and CDR2: MNHNY and SVGAGI (reference sequence). This CDR3 region has 13 residues. V gave up 6 bases and J gave up 2 bases; unmatched junction bases: 2. The chain's CDR3 is CASRWTGNYGYTF. CDR3 sequence (DNA): TGTGCCAGCAGATGGACAGGGAACTATGGCTACACCTTC.

The rearrangement links TRBV27 to TRBJ2-7, with 8 bases lining up with TRBD2. Germline V CDR1 and CDR2: MNHEY, SMNVEV (reference sequence). J lost 3 bases, V lost 8 bases, and 12 bases had no gene match. The CDR3 runs 15 residues. DNA of the CDR3: TGTGCCAGCGGTACCCGGGGGGGTGGATTCTACGAGCAGTACTTC. Encoded protein: CASGTRGGGFYEQYF.

Details on this clone: One end of the junction is discordant with germline, which a read error may explain. This chain links TRBV4-2 with TRBJ2-7; D is possibly TRBD2 (6 bases). The CDR3 consists of 17 residues. Germline CDR1 and CDR2: LGHNA and YNFKEQ. The CDR3 protein is CAGSQDRRPAGTYEQYF. CDR3 coding DNA: TGTGCCGGCAGCCAAGATCGGAGGCCAGCGGGTACCTACGAGCAGTACTTC.

The gene calls are TRBV28 and TRBJ2-5, with a possible D match to TRBD2 (6 bases). CDR3 size: 16 residues. The germline CDR1 and CDR2 sequences are MDHEN and SYDVKM. The ends were cut back, 5 bases at V and 5 bases at J, with 21 bases in the middle. The chain's CDR3 is CASSNRDFYSGETQYF. CDR3 nucleotides: TGTGCCAGCAGTAATCGGGACTTTTACAGCGGGGAGACCCAGTACTTC.

CDR3 in amino acids: CASSNRITGNTEAFF. Written as DNA, the CDR3 is TGTGCCAGCAGCAACAGGATTACAGGCAACACTGAAGCTTTCTTT. The chain couples TRBV7-9 to TRBJ1-1, with TRBD1 as a possible D gene (5 bases). The germline V gene has CDR1 SEHNR and CDR2 FQNEAQ (reference sequence). This CDR3 spans 15 amino acids. The ends were cut back, 5 bases at V and 2 bases at J, with 15 bases in the middle.

The chain is built from TRBV7-9 and TRBJ2-5, with D hard to call. The V end was cut by 1 base, the J end by 6 bases, with 6 bases between. Germline V CDR1 and CDR2: SEHNR, FQNEAQ (reference sequence). The CDR3 sequence is 12 residues long. The CDR3 protein is CASSLGVQTQYF. CDR3 nucleotide sequence: TGTGCCAGCAGCTTAGGAGTCCAGACCCAGTACTTC.

The gene calls are TRBV7-8 and TRBJ2-3, with TRBD2 matching over 11 bases. The CDR3 length is 18 residues. J gave up 4 bases and V 1 base, and 10 bases lay outside the gene matches. Germline V gene data show CDR1 as SGHVS and CDR2 as FQNEAQ. The chain's CDR3 is CASSLEVRLAGGSDTQYF. The CDR3 DNA reads as TGTGCCAGCAGCTTAGAGGTCAGGCTAGCGGGAGGTTCAGATACGCAGTATTTT.

The V gene is TRBV9, the J gene TRBJ2-1, with 8 bases lining up with TRBD2. Germline CDR1 is SGDLS and CDR2 is YYNGEE. Trimming cost V 4 bases and J 4 bases; bases outside gene matches: 16. The CDR3 is made up of 18 amino acids. This CDR3 reads CASSQSPGSGSGYNEQFF. The CDR3 DNA reads as TGTGCCAGCAGCCAATCCCCGGGGAGCGGGAGTGGTTACAATGAGCAGTTCTTC. Full variable domain (rest looked up from reference TRBV9 and TRBJ2-1): DSGVTQTPKHLITATGQRVTLRCSPRSGDLSVYWYQQSLDQGLQFLIQYYNGEERAKGNILERFSAQQFPDLHSELNLSSLELGDSALYFCASSQSPGSGSGYNEQFFGPGTRLTVL.

Comments on this clone: The same CDR3 can be traced to other DNA sequences in this sample. This rearrangement joins TRBV9 to TRBJ1-2; TRBD1 is a possible D gene (5 bases). This CDR3 is 17 amino acids long. Germline lookup yields CDR1 SGDLS and CDR2 YYNGEE. The V gene lost 0 bases and the J gene lost 8 bases, with 23 bases spanning the gap. The CDR3 DNA reads TGTGCCAGCAGCGTAGTCTCGATTGGGGCGAGTCGTGGCGGCTACACCTTC. It codes for CASSVVSIGASRGGYTF.

The chain is built from TRBV14 and TRBJ1-1, with D uncertain. CDR3 length equals 14 residues. CDR1 and CDR2 from the germline V gene are SGHDN and FVKESK. The ends were cut back, 4 bases at V and 2 bases at J, with 11 bases in the middle. The DNA for the CDR3 is TGTGCCAGCAGCCTAGAACACCTCAACACTGAAGCTTTCTTT. Its protein is CASSLEHLNTEAFF.

The CDR3 nucleotides read TGCGCCAGCAGCCAAGTCAAAACAGGGGGCAGCCAGCCCCAGCATTTT. This gives the protein CASSQVKTGGSQPQHF. The gene calls are TRBV4-1 and TRBJ1-5; 9 nucleotides align to TRBD1. V dropped 1 base and J dropped 7; count of bases not matched to a gene: 8. There are 16 residues in the CDR3. CDR1 and CDR2 (germline): MGHRA, YSYEKL.

CDR3 bases: TGTGCCAGCTGGACTAGCGGACTCTACGAGCAGTACTTC. Amino acids: CASWTSGLYEQYF. The genes are TRBV28 and TRBJ2-7, with TRBD2 matching over 10 bases. The germline CDR1 and CDR2 sequences are MDHEN and SYDVKM. The V segment lost 8 bases and the J segment 3 bases; nucleotides outside the gene matches: 4. The CDR3 has 13 residues.

This clone was seen only a few times. The chain joins TRBV5-1 to TRBJ2-1, with D maybe TRBD2 (5 bases). V was trimmed by 1 base and J by 2 bases, leaving 13 bases between them. The germline gives CDR1 SGHRS, CDR2 YFSETQ. The CDR3 is made up of 16 amino acids. This CDR3 reads CASSLWSAGAYNEQFF. In DNA, the CDR3 is TGCGCCAGCAGCTTGTGGTCTGCGGGTGCCTACAATGAGCAGTTCTTC.

The chain's CDR3 is CASSPAGQVSSYEQYF. The CDR3 nucleotides read TGTGCCAGCTCACCAGCGGGACAGGTTAGCTCCTACGAGCAGTACTTC. The chain uses TRBV18 and TRBJ2-7; TRBD1 agrees at 8 bases. Losses at the gene ends were 2 bases for V and 0 bases for J; bases not matched to a gene: 6. Germline V gene lookup returns CDR1 KGHSH and CDR2 LQKENI. This CDR3 comprises 16 residues.

The genes are TRBV11-3 and TRBJ2-1, with a possible D match to TRBD2 (6 bases). V lost 4 bases and J lost 0, with 7 bases in between. Germline CDR1 and CDR2: SGHNT and YENEEA. The CDR3 covers 14 residues. Here the CDR3 reads CASSYGGSYNEQFF. CDR3 DNA: TGTGCCAGCAGCTACGGGGGCTCCTACAATGAGCAGTTCTTC.

This chain links TRBV28 with TRBJ1-4; D gene unclear. Looked up from germline, CDR1 is MDHEN and CDR2 is SYDVKM. The V end was cut by 6 bases, the J end by 5 bases, with 10 bases between. The CDR3 sequence is 13 residues long. The CDR3 DNA sequence: TGTGCCAGCAGGAGTTCCGGGAATGAAAAACTGTTTTTT. It encodes CASRSSGNEKLFF.

This clone was counted once. Here the CDR3 reads CASRLTGKTDTQYF. Here the CDR3 DNA reads TGTGCCAGCAGACTGACAGGGAAGACAGATACGCAGTATTTT. The V call is TRBV11-3, the J call TRBJ2-3; 7 nucleotides match TRBD1. This CDR3 has 14 residues. The germline CDR1 and CDR2 sequences are SGHNT and YENEEA. The V and J ends lost 6 bases and 3 bases, in that order; junction bases with no gene match: 6.

This clone appeared a few times. The chain has TRBV28 and TRBJ2-7, with D perhaps matching TRBD2 (6 bases). V shed 6 bases and J shed 0 bases, with 15 bases lying between them. This CDR3 has 15 amino acids. Germline values: CDR1 MDHEN, CDR2 SYDVKM. CDR3 amino acids: CASSHGSTSSYEQYF. The DNA for the CDR3 is TGTGCCAGCAGCCACGGGAGTACAAGCTCCTACGAGCAGTACTTC.